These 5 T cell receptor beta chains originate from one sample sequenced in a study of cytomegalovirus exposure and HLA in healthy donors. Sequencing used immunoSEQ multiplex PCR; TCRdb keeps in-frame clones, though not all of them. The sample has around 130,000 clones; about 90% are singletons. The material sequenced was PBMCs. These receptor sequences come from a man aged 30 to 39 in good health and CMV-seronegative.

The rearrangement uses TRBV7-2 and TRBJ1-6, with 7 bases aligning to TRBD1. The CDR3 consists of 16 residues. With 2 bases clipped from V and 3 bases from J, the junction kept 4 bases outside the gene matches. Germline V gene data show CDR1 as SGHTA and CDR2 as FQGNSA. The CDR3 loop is CASSLSGQNYNSPLHF. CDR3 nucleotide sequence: TGTGCCAGCAGCTTATCGGGACAGAACTATAATTCACCCCTCCACTTT.

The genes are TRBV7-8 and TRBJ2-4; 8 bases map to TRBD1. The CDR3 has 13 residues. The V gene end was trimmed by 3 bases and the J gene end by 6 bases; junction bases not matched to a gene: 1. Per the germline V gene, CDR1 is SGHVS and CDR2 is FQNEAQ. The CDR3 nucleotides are TGTGCCAGCAGCTTTGGACAGGGAAACATTCAGTACTTC. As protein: CASSFGQGNIQYF.

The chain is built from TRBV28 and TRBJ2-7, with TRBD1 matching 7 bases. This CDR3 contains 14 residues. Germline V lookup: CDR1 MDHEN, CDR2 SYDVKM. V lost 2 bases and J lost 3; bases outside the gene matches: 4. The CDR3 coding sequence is TGTGCCAGCAGTTTAGGGACAGATTTCTACGAGCAGTACTTC. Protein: CASSLGTDFYEQYF.

The CDR3 protein is CASSEGAARGNTIYF. CDR3 coding DNA: TGTGCCAGCAGTGAAGGGGCGGCGCGGGGAAACACCATATATTTT. V and J are TRBV25-1 and TRBJ1-3; D might be TRBD1 (5 bases). Trimming removed 2 bases at V and 4 bases at J, with 12 bases between. Germline CDR1 is MGHDK and CDR2 is SYGVNS. CDR3 length: 15 residues.

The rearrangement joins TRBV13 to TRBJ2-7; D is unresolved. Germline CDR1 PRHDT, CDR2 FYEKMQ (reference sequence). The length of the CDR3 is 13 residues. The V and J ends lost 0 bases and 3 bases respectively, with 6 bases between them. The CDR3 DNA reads TGTGCCAGCAGCTTAGGGCCGGGCTACGAGCAGTACTTC. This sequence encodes CASSLGPGYEQYF.